The present entry profiles one T cell receptor (beta chain) with its context. Its specificity is unknown. An end of the junction does not agree with germline; a read error may underlie this. This sample stems from a study of cytomegalovirus exposure and HLA in healthy donors. Findings of the study overall: Associated with cytomegalovirus, according to the listing, were 150 to 200 TCR beta chains. Clonal expansion, a later analysis showed, was greater in HLA-associated TCR beta chains than in equally common others.

The study ran its PCR with 60 Vbeta and 13 Jbeta primers. Sequencing used immunoSEQ multiplex PCR; TCRdb keeps in-frame clones, though not all of them. This sample has over 150,000 clones, with 65% to 85% found just once. This CDR3 has 13 residues. CDR1 and CDR2 (germline): SSHAT, FNYEAQ (reference sequence). The clonotype comes from a woman aged 45-65 years in good health and CMV-seropositive. V is TRBV7-7 and J is TRBJ2-5, with no clear D. The sequenced sample was PBMCs. The CDR3 nucleotides are TGTGCTAGCAGCTCCCTACGACAAGAGACCCAGTACTTC. Protein sequence: CASSSLRQETQYF.